This TCR beta chain came from a study of blood T cell repertoires in COVID-19. Turning to the study itself: Samples came from the United States, Italy and Spain, spanning acute and convalescent COVID-19. PBMCs, B-cell-depleted T cells, or T cells provided the cDNA or gDNA that made up the material.

CDR3 length: 14 amino acids. Germline-derived CDR1 and CDR2 are SGHDT and YYEEEE. Unmatched junction bases numbered 2, after V lost 4 bases and J lost 2 bases. The assay was immunoSEQ multiplex PCR, and TCRdb's table has in-frame clones only and misses some. The sample lists about 90,000 clones, roughly 80% occurring once. The sequencing input was peripheral blood. The clonotype was recovered from a man older than 75 with active or convalescent COVID-19. This rearrangement joins TRBV5-6 to TRBJ2-1; 8 nucleotides agree with TRBD1. The CDR3 loop is CASSRDRPYNEQFF. For the CDR3, the DNA is TGTGCCAGCAGCCGGGACAGGCCCTACAATGAGCAGTTCTTC.